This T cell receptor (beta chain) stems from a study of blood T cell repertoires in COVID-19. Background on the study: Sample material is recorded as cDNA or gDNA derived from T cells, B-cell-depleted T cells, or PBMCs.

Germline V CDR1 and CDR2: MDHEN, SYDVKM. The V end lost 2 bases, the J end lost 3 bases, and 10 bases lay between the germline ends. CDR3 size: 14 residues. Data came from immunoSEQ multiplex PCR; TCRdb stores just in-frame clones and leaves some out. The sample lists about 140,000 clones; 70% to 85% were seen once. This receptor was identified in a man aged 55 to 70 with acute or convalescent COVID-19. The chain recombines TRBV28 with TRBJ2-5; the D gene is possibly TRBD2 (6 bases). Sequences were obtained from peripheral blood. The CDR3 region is CASSLVGTEETQYF. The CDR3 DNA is TGTGCCAGCAGTTTAGTAGGGACTGAAGAGACCCAGTACTTC.